Given below is one TCR beta chain in context. Naive CD8 populations comprised CD45RO-negative cells positively selected for CCR7, excluding terminally differentiated effector memory CD45RA+ cells. The data are from a study of shared clonotypes between healthy human individuals. Study as a whole: The study used three CD4 naive, three CD4 memory, two CD8 naive and one CD8 memory plate per donor.

Only in-frame clones appear in the TCRdb table, and some are missing; sequencing was by immunoSEQ multiplex PCR. The data contain around 2.1 million clones, approximately 94% of them singletons. The sequencing input was naive CD8+ T cells from PBMCs. This receptor was taken from a man aged 18 to 29 in good health. Some clones in this sample may be carry-over from other donors' samples.

CDR3 region: CARAGESSTDTQYF. The CDR3 nucleotides read TGTGCCCGAGCGGGAGAAAGTAGCACAGATACGCAGTATTTT. The chain is built from TRBV30 and TRBJ2-3, with 8 bases identical to TRBD2. This CDR3 comprises 14 residues. The germline CDR1 and CDR2 sequences are GTSNPN and SVGIG (reference sequence). V trimming: 8 bases; J trimming: 0 bases; junction bases outside the gene matches: 7.